This T cell receptor (beta chain) was documented in a study of cytomegalovirus exposure and HLA in healthy donors. This clone appeared a few times. CDR1 MNHNY and CDR2 SVGAGI come from the germline V gene (reference sequence). Trimming took off 7 bases at V and 7 bases at J, with 8 bases between the two ends. The CDR3 length is 11 residues. Each of the donors was a healthy bone marrow donor. Primers included in the PCR were 60 Vbeta and 13 Jbeta primers. Libraries were prepared by immunoSEQ multiplex PCR; TCRdb keeps only in-frame clonotypes and omits some of them. Of around 70,000 clones listed, approximately 80% were seen once; the top ten hold roughly 6.8%.

The sample was PBMCs. The gene calls are TRBV6-6 and TRBJ2-1; D is unresolved. This TCR was recovered from a human donor in good health. The CDR3 reads CASTLQNEQFF. The CDR3 nucleotides read TGTGCCAGCACCCTACAGAATGAGCAGTTCTTC.